Listed below are T cell receptor beta chains from one sample, sequenced in a study of cytomegalovirus exposure and HLA in healthy donors. TCRdb's copy holds only in-frame clones and misses some; the assay was immunoSEQ multiplex PCR. The sample consists of fewer than 250,000 clones, around 78% of them appearing once. The specimen was PBMCs. Source of these receptors: a woman in her twenties or thirties in good health and CMV-seropositive. Each CDR3 is given with its conserved first and last residue. A D gene is named only where the DNA matches it firmly. Clone size is given for some rows only: seen once, a few or many times, or a class if the clone is expanded.

d_call: .
j_call: TRBJ2-7
clone_size: .
v_call: TRBV5-5
cdr3_aa: CASSFGPSFYEQYF
cdr3_nt: TGTGCCAGCAGCTTCGGTCCCTCCTTCTACGAGCAGTACTTC

d_call: TRBD1
j_call: TRBJ2-7
clone_size: .
v_call: TRBV11-2
cdr3_aa: CASSLGQLSYEQYF
cdr3_nt: TGTGCCAGCAGCTTGGGACAGCTCTCCTACGAGCAGTACTTC

d_call: .
j_call: TRBJ1-4
clone_size: few
v_call: TRBV7-9
cdr3_aa: CASSLVQGTNEKLFF
cdr3_nt: TGTGCCAGCAGCTTAGTGCAGGGCACTAATGAAAAACTGTTTTTT

d_call: .
j_call: TRBJ2-4
clone_size: .
v_call: TRBV30
cdr3_aa: CAWSAVAKNIQYF
cdr3_nt: TGTGCCTGGAGTGCCGTAGCCAAAAACATTCAGTACTTC

d_call: .
j_call: TRBJ2-5
clone_size: few
v_call: TRBV27
cdr3_aa: CASSLAGTTQETQYF
cdr3_nt: TGTGCCAGCAGTTTAGCCGGGACAACCCAAGAGACCCAGTACTTC

d_call: TRBD2
j_call: TRBJ2-1
clone_size: .
v_call: TRBV6-4
cdr3_aa: CASSDYPSGGLHNEQFF
cdr3_nt: TGTGCCAGCAGTGACTACCCTAGCGGGGGGCTGCACAATGAGCAGTTCTTC

d_call: .
j_call: TRBJ2-1
clone_size: .
v_call: TRBV27
cdr3_aa: CASRNPERLDNEQFF
cdr3_nt: TGTGCCAGCAGGAACCCAGAAAGACTCGACAATGAGCAGTTCTTC

d_call: TRBD1
j_call: TRBJ1-2
clone_size: .
v_call: TRBV28
cdr3_aa: CASSPRGQGAHGYTF
cdr3_nt: TGTGCCAGCAGTCCCCGGGGACAGGGGGCTCATGGCTACACCTTC

d_call: .
j_call: TRBJ2-2
clone_size: .
v_call: TRBV11-3
cdr3_aa: CASSSTGLVAGELFF
cdr3_nt: TGTGCCAGCAGCAGCACAGGGCTGGTAGCCGGGGAGCTGTTTTTT

d_call: TRBD1
j_call: TRBJ2-3
clone_size: .
v_call: TRBV5-4
cdr3_aa: CASSGTGQDTQYF
cdr3_nt: TGTGCCAGCAGCGGGACAGGCCAAGATACGCAGTATTTT

d_call: .
j_call: TRBJ2-1
clone_size: .
v_call: TRBV5-6
cdr3_aa: CASSLLPLNNEQFF
cdr3_nt: TGTGCCAGCAGCCTACTACCCTTAAACAATGAGCAGTTCTTC

d_call: TRBD2
j_call: TRBJ2-1
clone_size: .
v_call: TRBV4-2
cdr3_aa: CASSQVSGIDNEQFF
cdr3_nt: TGTGCCAGCAGCCAAGTGAGCGGGATCGACAATGAGCAGTTCTTC

d_call: .
j_call: TRBJ2-7
clone_size: .
v_call: TRBV5-1
cdr3_aa: CASSQSSREDEQYF
cdr3_nt: TGCGCCAGCAGCCAGAGTTCGCGGGAAGACGAGCAGTACTTC

d_call: .
j_call: TRBJ1-4
clone_size: .
v_call: TRBV29-1
cdr3_aa: CSVGVLNEKLFF
cdr3_nt: TGCAGCGTCGGGGTATTGAATGAAAAACTGTTTTTT

d_call: .
j_call: TRBJ1-2
clone_size: .
v_call: TRBV30
cdr3_aa: CAWSVGGSGGYTF
cdr3_nt: TGTGCCTGGAGTGTAGGCGGGTCAGGTGGCTACACCTTC

d_call: .
j_call: TRBJ2-7
clone_size: .
v_call: TRBV5-6
cdr3_aa: CASSFGVSYEQYF
cdr3_nt: TGTGCCAGCAGCTTCGGGGTGTCCTACGAGCAGTACTTC

d_call: TRBD1
j_call: TRBJ1-2
clone_size: once
v_call: TRBV5-1
cdr3_aa: CASSSPKQGQWSYGYTF
cdr3_nt: TGCGCCAGCAGCTCGCCGAAGCAGGGACAGTGGTCCTATGGCTACACCTTC

d_call: .
j_call: TRBJ2-7
clone_size: .
v_call: TRBV2
cdr3_aa: CASRGDNSYEQYF
cdr3_nt: TGTGCCAGCAGGGGGGACAACTCCTACGAGCAGTACTTC

d_call: .
j_call: TRBJ1-5
clone_size: .
v_call: TRBV19
cdr3_aa: CASSPQRQPVNQPQHF
cdr3_nt: TGTGCCAGTAGTCCGCAACGACAGCCGGTTAATCAGCCCCAGCATTTT

d_call: TRBD2
j_call: TRBJ2-2
clone_size: .
v_call: TRBV7-3
cdr3_aa: CASSYSGDYTGELFF
cdr3_nt: TGTGCCAGCAGCTATAGCGGGGATTACACCGGGGAGCTGTTTTTT

d_call: TRBD1
j_call: TRBJ1-1
clone_size: once
v_call: TRBV19
cdr3_aa: CASSRRDRENTEAFF
cdr3_nt: TGTGCCAGTAGTAGAAGGGACAGAGAAAACACTGAAGCTTTCTTT

d_call: .
j_call: TRBJ1-1
clone_size: .
v_call: TRBV10-3
cdr3_aa: CAISKGTVNTEAFF
cdr3_nt: TGTGCCATCAGTAAAGGGACTGTGAACACTGAAGCTTTCTTT